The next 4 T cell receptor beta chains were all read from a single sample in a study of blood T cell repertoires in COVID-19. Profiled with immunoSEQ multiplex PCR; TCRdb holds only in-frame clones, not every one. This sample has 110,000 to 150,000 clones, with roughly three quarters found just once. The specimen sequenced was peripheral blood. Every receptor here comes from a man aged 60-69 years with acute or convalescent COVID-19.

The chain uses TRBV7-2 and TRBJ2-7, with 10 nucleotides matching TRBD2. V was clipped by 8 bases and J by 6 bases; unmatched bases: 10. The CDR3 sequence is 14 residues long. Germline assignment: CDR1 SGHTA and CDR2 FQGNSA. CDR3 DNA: TGTGCCAGCGGTCTAGCGGGAGTCACACCCGAGCAGTACTTC. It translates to CASGLAGVTPEQYF.

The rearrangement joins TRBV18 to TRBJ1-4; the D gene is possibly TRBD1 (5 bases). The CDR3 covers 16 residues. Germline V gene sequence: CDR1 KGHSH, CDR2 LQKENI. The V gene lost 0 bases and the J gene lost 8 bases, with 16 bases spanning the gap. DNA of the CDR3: TGTGCCAGCTCACCACCCGGTAAGGGGCGAGGCGAAAAACTGTTTTTT. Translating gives CASSPPGKGRGEKLFF.

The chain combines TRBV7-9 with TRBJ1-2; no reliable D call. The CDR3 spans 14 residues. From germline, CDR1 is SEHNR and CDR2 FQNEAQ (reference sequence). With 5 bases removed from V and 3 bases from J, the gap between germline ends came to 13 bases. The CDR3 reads CASSPLGTDYGYTF. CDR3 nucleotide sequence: TGTGCCAGCAGCCCTCTAGGCACGGACTATGGCTACACCTTC.

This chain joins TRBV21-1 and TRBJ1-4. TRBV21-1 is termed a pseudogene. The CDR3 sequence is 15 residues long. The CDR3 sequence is CASSSRRPLREKLFF. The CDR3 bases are TGTGCCAGCAGCAGCCGGCGGCCCTTACGGGAAAAACTGTTTTTT.